One and the same sample provided the 2 T cell receptor beta chains below, sequenced in a study of T cell clusters in autoimmune cytopenias (dated by TCRdb to between 2017 and 2020). TCRdb records Illumina MiSeq as the sequencer. TRB rearrangements were amplified by multiplex PCR following a touch-down protocol, with the TRB-A and TRB-B primer pools mixed in one tube. Each entry corresponds to one CDR3 protein sequence from reads that TCRdb reprocessed, and DNA is not given. The sample table gives about 8,300 distinct CDR3 sequences. Around 3.3% of the sample lies in the top ten. TRB amplification used roughly 0.25 ug of peripheral blood genomic DNA, some 38,000 genome equivalents, per sample. Sequenced: peripheral blood. The receptors come from a human donor with an autoimmune cytopenia or autoimmune hepatitis (not recorded which).

The chain is built from TRBV6-1 and TRBJ1-1. The CDR3 length is 14 residues. Per germline, CDR1 MNHNS and CDR2 SASEGT. The CDR3 loop reads CASSEHFRVTEAFF.

This clonotype is identified as medium-sized from frequency. The chain combines TRBV6-5 with TRBJ1-5. Germline V gene lookup returns CDR1 MNHEY and CDR2 SVGAGI. The CDR3 loop spans 14 amino acids. The CDR3 region is CASSYSGLNQPQHF.